This is a list of T cell receptor beta chains from one sample in a study of T cell responses to AZD1222 COVID-19 vaccine. Assay used: immunoSEQ multiplex PCR; TCRdb lists only in-frame clones, some missing. The sample shows about 88,000 clones, 75% to 95% of them seen only once. The sequences come from peripheral blood, collected 28 days after the second AZD1222 dose. The receptor set was obtained from an adult who received the AZD1222 COVID-19 vaccine. CDR3s include the opening cysteine and the closing phenylalanine or tryptophan. Each record gives: CDR3 length, D gene, V gene, clone size, J gene, CDR3 DNA, CDR3 protein. The D gene is left open where the match is weak. Some rows have no size entry. The others give once, few or many, or a class for an expanded clone.

15,TRBD1,TRBV19,.,TRBJ1-5,TGTGCCAGTAGTATCAACGGACAGGGGGGCCGGCCCCAGCATTTT,CASSINGQGGRPQHF
14,TRBD1,TRBV28,.,TRBJ1-5,TGTGCCAGCAGTGTTACAGGGGGAATACAGCCCCAGCATTTT,CASSVTGGIQPQHF
14,.,TRBV5-1,.,TRBJ2-3,TGCGCCAGCAGTAGCGGAACTCTTCCAGATACGCAGTATTTT,CASSSGTLPDTQYF
16,.,TRBV5-5,once,TRBJ1-6,TGTGCCAGCAGCTTGCAGGGATTGCTGTACGATTCACCCCTCCACTTT,CASSLQGLLYDSPLHF
14,.,TRBV5-1,.,TRBJ2-7,TGCGCCAGCAGCTCTTCGACAGCAACCTACGAGCAGTACTTC,CASSSSTATYEQYF
16,.,TRBV27,.,TRBJ2-1,TGTGCCAGCAGTCGGGTGGGGGGAGGCCCTGGCAATGAGCAGTTCTTC,CASSRVGGGPGNEQFF
15,.,TRBV27,.,TRBJ1-4,TGTGCCAGCAGTCCATCTGGGGGGTGGAGTGAAAAACTGTTTTTT,CASSPSGGWSEKLFF
10,.,TRBV29-1,few,TRBJ2-1,TGCAGCGGGCGTCTGGGTGAGCAGTTCTTC,CSGRLGEQFF
11,.,TRBV27,.,TRBJ2-7,TGTGCCAGCAGTCAGGGCTCCGAGCAGTACTTC,CASSQGSEQYF
14,TRBD2,TRBV20-1,.,TRBJ2-7,TGCAGTGCTAGTAGACTAGCGGCCAGCTACGAGCAGTACTTC,CSASRLAASYEQYF
15,TRBD1,TRBV28,.,TRBJ2-6,TGTGCCAGCAGTCCAGGGGGAACTGGGGCCAACGTCCTGACTTTC,CASSPGGTGANVLTF
15,.,TRBV6-5,once,TRBJ1-5,TGTGCCAGCAGTTACTCGATTTATGGGAATCAGCCCCAGCATTTT,CASSYSIYGNQPQHF
14,.,TRBV3-1/TRBV3-2,.,TRBJ1-2,TGTGCCAGCAGCCAAGATTCAGGGAACTATGGCTACACCTTC,CASSQDSGNYGYTF
14,.,TRBV6-1,.,TRBJ2-2,TGTGCCAGCAGTGACGAGGGATACACCGGGGAGCTGTTTTTT,CASSDEGYTGELFF
17,.,TRBV7-2,.,TRBJ2-6,TGTGCCAGCAGCTTACTCTCACAGGGCTCCGGGGCCAACGTCCTGACTTTC,CASSLLSQGSGANVLTF
15,.,TRBV5-5,.,TRBJ1-1,TGTGCCAGCAGCTTGGATGGGGTAATGAACACTGAAGCTTTCTTT,CASSLDGVMNTEAFF
13,.,TRBV9,.,TRBJ2-7,TGTGCCAGCAGCGGCCGACTCACCTACGAGCAGTACTTC,CASSGRLTYEQYF
14,TRBD2,TRBV30,.,TRBJ2-1,TGTGCCTGGAGTCCCCTAGCGGGCCCCCATGAGCAGTTCTTC,CAWSPLAGPHEQFF
13,.,TRBV2,.,TRBJ1-1,TGTGCCAGCAGTCACCCCAGAGGGACTGAAGCTTTCTTT,CASSHPRGTEAFF
17,TRBD2,TRBV9,.,TRBJ2-3,TGTGCCAGCAGCGTAGTGGGACTAGCGTCTAGCACAGATACGCAGTATTTT,CASSVVGLASSTDTQYF
14,.,TRBV10-3,.,TRBJ1-5,TGTGCCATCAGTGAGGGACAGCAGAATCAGCCCCAGCATTTT,CAISEGQQNQPQHF
14,TRBD1,TRBV3-1/TRBV3-2,.,TRBJ1-6,TGTGCCAGCAGCCCGGGACAGGGCCCATCACCCCTCCACTTT,CASSPGQGPSPLHF
13,.,TRBV7-9,.,TRBJ2-1,TGTGCCAGCAGCTTAGTAGGGGCCCATGAGCAGTTCTTC,CASSLVGAHEQFF
13,.,TRBV6-1,.,TRBJ2-5,TGTGCCAGCAGTGACACCCAGGGGGGGACCCAGTACTTC,CASSDTQGGTQYF
19,.,TRBV21-1,.,TRBJ1-6,TGTGCCAGCAGACTCGACAGGAAGGCGGTAAGCTCCTATAATTCACCCCTCCACTTT,CASRLDRKAVSSYNSPLHF
15,TRBD1,TRBV24-1,.,TRBJ1-5,TGTGCCACCAGTGCGGGACAGGGGTCCCATCAGCCCCAGCATTTT,CATSAGQGSHQPQHF
15,TRBD2,TRBV9,.,TRBJ2-1,TGTGCCAGCAGCGTTCTAGCGGGGGGGCGCAATGAGCAGTTCTTC,CASSVLAGGRNEQFF
14,.,TRBV5-4,.,TRBJ2-1,TGTGCCAGCAGCCCCACTAAGGGGGTCAATGAGCAGTTCTTC,CASSPTKGVNEQFF
15,TRBD1,TRBV6-1,once,TRBJ1-1,TGTGCCAGCAGTGAATCGACAGGGGATTTGGCTGAAGCTTTCTTT,CASSESTGDLAEAFF
13,TRBD1,TRBV2,once,TRBJ1-5,TGTGCCAGCAGTGATGACAGGGTTCAGCCCCAGCATTTT,CASSDDRVQPQHF
15,.,TRBV7-6,.,TRBJ1-2,TGTGCCAGCAGCTTGGGACTGGCTGATAACTATGGCTACACCTTC,CASSLGLADNYGYTF
15,.,TRBV3-1/TRBV3-2,.,TRBJ2-5,TGTGCCAGCAGGTCCCTTTTTGGGGGCGGGGAGACCCAGTACTTC,CASRSLFGGGETQYF
17,.,TRBV28,.,TRBJ2-4,TGTGCCAGCAGCGGTTGGGCAGCTTTAGGGAGGAAGGACATTCAGTACTTC,CASSGWAALGRKDIQYF
14,.,TRBV5-1,.,TRBJ1-4,TGCGCCAGCAGCCTGGATCTAACTAATGAAAAACTGTTTTTT,CASSLDLTNEKLFF
13,.,TRBV7-2,.,TRBJ1-2,TGTGCCAGCACGGCCACTCCGGGGGGTGGCTACACCTTC,CASTATPGGGYTF
16,TRBD2,TRBV9,.,TRBJ2-5,TGTGCCAGCAGCGCCGGGGGACTAGCGGACCAAGAGACCCAGTACTTC,CASSAGGLADQETQYF
14,.,TRBV28,.,TRBJ2-5,TGTGCCAGCAGTTTATTCCCAGGGCAAGAGACCCAGTACTTC,CASSLFPGQETQYF
13,.,TRBV18,.,TRBJ2-5,TGTGCCAGCTCACCATACAGGAGAGAGACCCAGTACTTC,CASSPYRRETQYF
15,.,TRBV6-6,.,TRBJ2-3,TGTGCCAGCAGTTACGGAGGTTCTAGCACAGATACGCAGTATTTT,CASSYGGSSTDTQYF
13,.,TRBV18,.,TRBJ1-2,TGTGCCAGCTCACCACCGTTGACGGGTGGCTACACCTTC,CASSPPLTGGYTF
15,.,TRBV7-9,.,TRBJ1-1,TGTGCCAGCAGCCTTCTGACAGTGCGGGGAACTGAAGCTTTCTTT,CASSLLTVRGTEAFF
16,TRBD1,TRBV2,.,TRBJ1-4,TGTGCCAGCAGTGAAGTTGCGAGGACAGGGGGCGCGGAAGTGTTTTTT,CASSEVARTGGAEVFF
14,.,TRBV5-1,.,TRBJ1-4,TGCGCCAGCAGCTTGGGGCAAGTCAGGGAAAAACTGTTTTTT,CASSLGQVREKLFF
13,TRBD1,TRBV5-5,.,TRBJ2-7,TGTGCCAGCAGAAGGGACAGCCACTACGAGCAGTACTTC,CASRRDSHYEQYF
15,.,TRBV7-9,.,TRBJ2-7,TGTGCCAGCAGCACAGGGACTTACAGGGTTTACGAGCAGTACTTC,CASSTGTYRVYEQYF
18,TRBD2,TRBV7-6,.,TRBJ2-3,TGTGCCAGCAGCTTGGTCAGCGGGGGGGCCCCCGGCACAGATACGCAGTATTTT,CASSLVSGGAPGTDTQYF
13,.,TRBV27,.,TRBJ1-1,TGTGCCAGCAGAGATCTAGGGTACACTGAAGCTTTCTTT,CASRDLGYTEAFF
14,.,TRBV4-1,.,TRBJ1-4,TGCGCCAGCAGCCAAGTCGGGTATAATGAAAAACTGTTTTTT,CASSQVGYNEKLFF
15,TRBD1,TRBV7-2,.,TRBJ1-2,TGTGCCAGCAGCTTGAGACAGGGGGCGAACTATGGCTACACCTTC,CASSLRQGANYGYTF
12,.,TRBV2,.,TRBJ1-2,TGTGCCAGCAGTGACAGGGTCTATGGCTACACCTTC,CASSDRVYGYTF